The 24 T cell receptor beta chains listed next were all sequenced from one sample in a study of blood T cell repertoires in COVID-19. Sequencing used immunoSEQ multiplex PCR; TCRdb keeps in-frame clones, though not all of them. The data contain 100,000 to 150,000 clones, 85% of them singletons. The sample comprised peripheral blood. These receptors originate from an elderly man with active or convalescent COVID-19.

The chain joins TRBV5-4 to TRBJ2-1; TRBD2 matches 8 bases. The CDR3 consists of 16 residues. Germline-derived CDR1 and CDR2 are SGHNT and YYREEE (reference sequence). With 0 bases clipped from V and 4 bases from J, the junction kept 6 bases outside the gene matches. This CDR3 reads CASSLAVTSVYNEQFF. The CDR3 nucleotides are TGTGCCAGCAGCTTGGCAGTGACTAGCGTATACAATGAGCAGTTCTTC.

V gene TRBV6-6 combines with J gene TRBJ1-1, with D unclear. Germline CDR1 MNHNY, CDR2 SVGAGI (reference sequence). The CDR3 covers 13 residues. The germline V and J ends were trimmed by 2 bases and 8 bases, with 12 bases remaining between them. The chain's CDR3 is CASSYPGEREAFF. DNA of the CDR3: TGTGCCAGCAGTTACCCCGGCGAGAGGGAAGCTTTCTTT.

The chain joins TRBV3-1 (or the pseudogene TRBV3-2) to TRBJ2-7, with D possibly being TRBD2 (5 bases). Trimming pared 1 base from V and 0 bases from J, leaving 7 bases between. The CDR3 has 14 amino acids. Germline assignment: CDR1 LGHDT and CDR2 YNNKEL (reference sequence). The CDR3 reads CASSQVEASYEQYF. CDR3 nucleotide sequence: TGTGCCAGCAGCCAAGTGGAGGCCTCCTACGAGCAGTACTTC.

Comments on this clone: The sample contains more than one DNA sequence encoding this CDR3. This chain joins TRBV7-2 and TRBJ1-1; D remains ambiguous. V lost 2 bases and J lost 1, with 5 bases in between. CDR1 is SGHTA, CDR2 FQGNSA, per germline. The CDR3 spans 13 residues. Here the CDR3 reads CASSLTENTEAFF. For the CDR3, the DNA is TGTGCCAGCAGCTTAACAGAGAACACTGAAGCTTTCTTT.

The genes are TRBV5-4 and TRBJ2-1, with D tentatively TRBD2 (6 bases). The germline V gene encodes CDR1 SGHNT and CDR2 YYREEE (reference sequence). With 4 bases removed from V and 2 bases from J, the gap between germline ends came to 13 bases. The CDR3 is 15 amino acids. The chain's CDR3 is CASSPSGRTYNEQFF. CDR3 in DNA: TGTGCCAGCAGCCCGAGCGGGCGGACCTACAATGAGCAGTTCTTC.

This clone appeared many times. V and J are TRBV4-3 and TRBJ2-7; 7 nucleotides agree with TRBD1. Germline CDR1 LGHNA, CDR2 YSLEER. The ends lost 3 bases at V and 13 bases at J; junction bases unmatched: 12. The CDR3 has 13 residues. This CDR3 is CASSQSTGTANYF. The CDR3 DNA is TGCGCCAGCAGCCAGAGTACCGGGACAGCTAATTACTTC.

V and J are TRBV12-3 or TRBV12-4 and TRBJ1-3; D is perhaps TRBD1 (5 bases). The V end lost 11 bases, the J end lost 4 bases, and 12 bases lay between the germline ends. The CDR3 extends over 12 amino acids. The CDR3 sequence: CALGGVGNTIYF. As DNA, the CDR3 is TGTGCCCTTGGGGGGGTCGGAAACACCATATATTTT.

The rearrangement joins TRBV6-1 to TRBJ2-2; D is possibly TRBD2 (6 bases). Germline V lookup: CDR1 MNHNS, CDR2 SASEGT. This CDR3 is 15 amino acids long. V was pared by 1 base and J by 1 base, with 7 bases between. CDR3 coding DNA: TGTGCCAGCAGTGAAGTGGGGGGGAACACCGGGGAGCTGTTTTTT. It translates to CASSEVGGNTGELFF.

The V and J genes are TRBV5-6 and TRBJ2-3; 10 nucleotides align to TRBD1. The CDR3 extends over 15 amino acids. In germline, CDR1 is SGHDT, CDR2 YYEEEE. V shed 4 bases, J shed 6 bases, and the junction held 8 bases outside the gene matches. The CDR3 DNA reads TGTGCCAGCAGCAAGGGACAGGGGATCGAGGATACGCAGTATTTT. This gives the protein CASSKGQGIEDTQYF.

V and J are TRBV27 and TRBJ2-3; 7 bases agree with TRBD2. The V gene's germline CDR1 is MNHEY and CDR2 SMNVEV (reference sequence). J lost 7 bases, V lost 0 bases, and 7 bases had no gene match. The CDR3 spans 15 residues. The CDR3 nucleotides are TGTGCCAGCAGTTTATCTCGGACTAGTTTTCATACGCAGTATTTT. It translates to CASSLSRTSFHTQYF.

The gene calls are TRBV6-4 and TRBJ2-2; D is unresolved. This CDR3 region has 15 residues. Germline V gene sequence: CDR1 MRHNA, CDR2 SNTAGT. V was shortened by 3 bases and J by 2 bases, with 10 bases between the two germline ends. CDR3 sequence: CASSEASFNTGELFF. CDR3 bases: TGTGCCAGCAGTGAGGCCAGTTTTAACACCGGGGAGCTGTTTTTT.

The V and J genes are TRBV3-1 (or the pseudogene TRBV3-2) and TRBJ2-3; TRBD2 aligns across 9 bases. CDR1 is LGHDT and CDR2 is YNNKEL in the germline V gene (reference sequence). J gave up 2 bases and V 4 bases, and 7 bases lay outside the gene matches. The CDR3 runs 16 residues. The CDR3: CASSLLAGATTDTQYF. CDR3 in DNA: TGTGCCAGCAGCCTCTTAGCGGGGGCGACCACAGATACGCAGTATTTT.

V gene TRBV7-6 combines with J gene TRBJ1-6; TRBD1 matches at 12 bases. The CDR3 is 15 amino acids. Per germline, CDR1 SGHVS and CDR2 FNYEAQ. Trimming at V came to 5 bases and at J to 9 bases, leaving 5 bases not matched to a gene. In DNA, the CDR3 is TGTGCCAGCAGCCCCGGGACAGGGGGCTCTTCACCCCTCCACTTT. This encodes CASSPGTGGSSPLHF.

The rearrangement links TRBV2 to TRBJ2-5; 7 nucleotides match TRBD2. The CDR3 extends over 13 amino acids. CDR1 is SNHLY and CDR2 is FYNNEI in the germline V gene. The junction had 1 base not matched to a gene; V was cut back by 3 bases and J by 3 bases. CDR3 nucleotide sequence: TGTGCCAGCAGTGAGCTAGCGGAAGAGACCCAGTACTTC. This codes for CASSELAEETQYF.

A few counts support this clone. This rearrangement joins TRBV7-9 to TRBJ2-1; maybe TRBD2 (5 bases). The CDR3 runs 15 residues. Trimming removed 1 base from V and 5 bases from J, with 12 bases in between. Germline CDR1 SEHNR, CDR2 FQNEAQ (reference sequence). The CDR3 region is CASSLVVGRDNEQFF. CDR3 bases: TGTGCCAGCAGCTTAGTTGTGGGGAGAGACAATGAGCAGTTCTTC.

J is TRBJ1-2 and V is TRBV29-1, with D perhaps TRBD1 (6 bases). Germline values: CDR1 SQVTM, CDR2 ANQGSEA. This CDR3 has 14 residues. Trimming took off 3 bases at V and 8 bases at J, with 19 bases between the two ends. The DNA of the CDR3 is TGCAGCGTTGAGGAACAGGGAGGGTACGGGGGCTACACCTTC. Protein product: CSVEEQGGYGGYTF. Full variable domain (rest looked up from reference TRBV29-1 and TRBJ1-2): SAVISQKPSRDICQRGTSLTIQCQVDSQVTMMFWYRQQPGQSLTLIATANQGSEATYESGFVIDKFPISRPNLTFSTLTVSNMSPEDSSIYLCSVEEQGGYGGYTFGSGTRLTVV.

The chain links TRBV7-3 to TRBJ2-6; D might be TRBD1 (5 bases). This CDR3 is built from 16 residues. Germline V CDR1 and CDR2: SGHTA, FQGTGA. Trimming left V 4 bases short and J 0 bases short, with 10 bases between. In DNA form, the CDR3 reads TGTGCCAGCAGCTCAGACAGTAGCTCTGGGGCCAACGTCCTGACTTTC. Translating it yields CASSSDSSSGANVLTF.

CDR3 sequence: CASSSGLAGGQGTQYF. For the CDR3, the DNA is TGTGCCAGCAGCTCGGGACTAGCGGGGGGCCAGGGGACCCAGTACTTC. The genes are TRBV5-6 and TRBJ2-5, with TRBD2 identical over 15 bases. The germline V gene has CDR1 SGHDT and CDR2 YYEEEE. With 3 bases clipped from V and 7 bases from J, the junction kept 7 bases outside the gene matches. The CDR3 sequence is 16 residues long.

This rearrangement joins TRBV24-1 to TRBJ2-3, with D tentatively TRBD2 (6 bases). CDR3 length: 18 residues. CDR1 is KGHDR and CDR2 is SFDVKD in the germline V gene. V lost 4 bases, J lost 2 bases, and 21 bases lay in between. The CDR3 DNA sequence: TGTGCCACCAGTGACGGGGAGGAACTATGGCCCGACACAGATACGCAGTATTTT. Translating gives CATSDGEELWPDTDTQYF.

The chain combines TRBV19 with TRBJ2-5; the D is unclear. Trimming pared 5 bases from V and 2 bases from J, leaving 6 bases between. The CDR3 has 12 amino acids. CDR1 LNHDA and CDR2 SQIVND come from the germline V gene (reference sequence). CDR3 in DNA: TGTGCCAGTAGTCCAGGTCAAGAGACCCAGTACTTC. This encodes CASSPGQETQYF.

This chain connects TRBV19 to TRBJ1-2; TRBD1 matches 10 bases. CDR3 length: 13 amino acids. Losses at the gene ends were 6 bases for V and 4 bases for J; bases not matched to a gene: 2. Germline-derived CDR1 and CDR2 are LNHDA and SQIVND (reference sequence). The CDR3 nucleotides read TGTGCCAGTAGGGACAGGGGGGCCTATGGCTACACCTTC. It translates to CASRDRGAYGYTF.

The rearrangement uses TRBV15 and TRBJ2-3; D may be TRBD1 (7 bases). V shed 0 bases and J shed 2 bases, with 12 bases lying between them. This CDR3 has 16 amino acids. Germline loops: CDR1 LNHNV, CDR2 YYDKDF (reference sequence). The CDR3: CATSRDQGGPTDTQYF. DNA of the CDR3: TGTGCCACCAGCAGAGACCAGGGGGGCCCCACAGATACGCAGTATTTT.

V and J are TRBV18 and TRBJ2-1, with TRBD2 matching over 8 bases. CDR3 length: 17 residues. Trimming removed 3 bases from V and 2 bases from J; junction bases left unmatched: 9. The germline V gene has CDR1 KGHSH and CDR2 LQKENI. As DNA, the CDR3 is TGTGCCAGCTCACCCGCAGGTAGCGGGACTCCCTACAATGAGCAGTTCTTC. This translates into CASSPAGSGTPYNEQFF.

This clone was recorded a few times. This chain links TRBV30 with TRBJ2-7, with D possibly being TRBD1 (5 bases). The germline V and J ends were trimmed by 0 bases and 5 bases, with 17 bases remaining between them. Germline lookup yields CDR1 GTSNPN and CDR2 SVGIG (reference sequence). The CDR3 consists of 15 residues. The CDR3 DNA reads as TGTGCCTGGAGTGTCCCGACTGGTTTAGGGGACGAGCAGTACTTC. This codes for CAWSVPTGLGDEQYF.